Below are 6 T cell receptor beta chains sequenced from a single sample in a study of STAT5B mutations in CD4+ large granular lymphocyte leukemia (dated by TCRdb to the early 2020s). Library creation used the immunoSEQ multiplex PCR assay. TCRdb mirrors the immuneACCESS table, restricted to in-frame sequences. Some clones are absent from its copies; in checked studies, under half trace to an unresolved V gene, and the reason for the others is unknown. The sample table holds 40,000 to 50,000 clones, of which 80% to 85% were seen once. The ten largest clonotypes hold roughly 0.35% of the sample. The sequenced sample was CD4+ T cells from blood buffy coats. These receptors came from a human donor in good health.

The chain carries TRBV9 and TRBJ2-3; D unresolved. Deletions cut 3 bases from V and 4 bases from J, with 12 bases between. CDR3 length: 14 residues. The germline V gene encodes CDR1 SGDLS and CDR2 YYNGEE. CDR3 protein: CASSARRSPDTQYF. CDR3 nucleotides: TGTGCCAGCAGCGCAAGACGGAGTCCAGATACGCAGTATTTT.

The CDR3 DNA reads TGTGCCAGTACTCCCCGGGGGGACACTGAAGCTTTCTTT. It specifies CASTPRGDTEAFF. This chain connects TRBV19 to TRBJ1-1; a possible D gene is TRBD1 (5 bases). Trimming pared 7 bases from V and 3 bases from J, leaving 12 bases between. From germline, CDR1 is LNHDA and CDR2 SQIVND (reference sequence). This CDR3 has 13 amino acids.

This clone turned up a few times. This chain uses TRBV28 with TRBJ1-5; no reliable D call. The CDR3 totals 13 residues. Trimming removed 6 bases from V and 7 bases from J, with 13 bases in between. CDR1 and CDR2 (germline): MDHEN, SYDVKM. The CDR3 region has the DNA TGTGCCAGCAGCCCTCCAGATCCGCAGCCCCAGCATTTT. Residues: CASSPPDPQPQHF.

This chain uses TRBV5-1 with TRBJ2-2; weak D call: TRBD2 (6 bases). Germline V gene data show CDR1 as SGHRS and CDR2 as YFSETQ. V lost 0 bases, J lost 7 bases, and 22 bases lay in between. The CDR3 length is 18 residues. This CDR3 reads CASSLGDAGTDPNGELFF. CDR3 coding DNA: TGCGCCAGCAGCTTGGGAGATGCGGGGACGGACCCGAACGGGGAGCTGTTTTTT.

This chain links TRBV7-3 with TRBJ2-1; D possibly corresponds to TRBD2 (5 bases). CDR1 SGHTA and CDR2 FQGTGA come from the germline V gene. The CDR3 is 14 amino acids. The V gene lost 5 bases and the J gene lost 5 bases, with 13 bases spanning the gap. CDR3 sequence: CASSPLPGDNEQFF. CDR3 in DNA: TGTGCCAGCAGCCCCCTCCCCGGGGACAATGAGCAGTTCTTC.

V gene TRBV30 combines with J gene TRBJ1-2; 11 bases align to TRBD1. With V trimmed by 1 base and J by 5 bases, 6 bases remained unmatched. The germline gives CDR1 GTSNPN, CDR2 SVGIG (reference sequence). The CDR3 extends over 15 amino acids. DNA for the CDR3: TGTGCCTGGAGTGCGGGGACAGGGGGAGGGTATGGCTACACCTTC. It codes for CAWSAGTGGGYGYTF. The whole variable domain, filled in from reference TRBV30 and TRBJ1-2, reads SQTIHQWPATLVQPVGSPLSLECTVEGTSNPNLYWYRQAAGRGLQLLFYSVGIGQISSEVPQNLSASRPQDRQFILSSKKLLLSDSGFYLCAWSAGTGGGYGYTFGSGTRLTVV.